The TCR beta chain described here comes from a study of blood T cell repertoires in COVID-19. The CDR3 extends over 13 amino acids. Germline assignment: CDR1 SGHNT and CDR2 YYREEE (reference sequence). Trimming pared 1 base from V and 1 base from J, leaving 5 bases between. Assay: immunoSEQ multiplex PCR; the TCRdb copy retains only in-frame clones and omits some. Altogether about 200,000 clones are present, roughly 80% being singletons, with the ten largest covering more than 9%. This chain connects TRBV5-4 to TRBJ2-5, with no clear D. The sequenced sample was peripheral blood. The receptor was isolated from a woman of 80 years or more with acute or convalescent COVID-19. This CDR3 is CASSLRLQETQYF. The CDR3 DNA reads as TGTGCCAGCAGCTTGAGACTCCAAGAGACCCAGTACTTC.